One sample yielded the 23 T cell receptor beta chains listed below, sequenced in a study of monozygotic twins with inflammatory bowel disease. TCRdb derives one entry per CDR3 protein from the 5' RACE reads, leaving out DNA. This sample's table reports 310,000 or so distinct CDR3 sequences. Sequenced material: blood. The receptors derive from a human donor with ulcerative colitis or Crohn's disease, or a healthy co-twin of an affected twin (not recorded which).

V gene TRBV11-3 combines with J gene TRBJ2-1; TCRdb indicates TRBD2, and absent DNA this call remains unverified. The length of the CDR3 is 16 residues. Germline CDR1 SGHNT, CDR2 YENEEA. The CDR3 reads CASSVRTSGGPMEQFF.

The chain recombines TRBV5-1 with TRBJ2-1. Germline CDR1 reads SGHRS; CDR2 reads YFSETQ. The CDR3 spans 16 residues. The CDR3 reads CASTLTQVSSYNEQFF.

The V and J genes are TRBV7-6 and TRBJ1-1; TCRdb's D call of TRBD1 is untestable without DNA. The CDR3 sequence is 17 residues long. Germline lookup yields CDR1 SGHVS and CDR2 FNYEAQ. The CDR3 reads CASSSTFGARAADEAFF.

The chain has TRBV20-1 and TRBJ2-3; TCRdb selects TRBD1, and the lack of DNA leaves this call unchecked. The CDR3 length is 11 residues. Germline CDR1 and CDR2: DFQATT and SNEGSKA (reference sequence). CDR3 residues: CSAPARGTQYF.

The gene calls are TRBV18 and TRBJ2-3; TCRdb's D gene call, TRBD2, goes unchecked for lack of DNA. Germline V lookup: CDR1 KGHSH, CDR2 LQKENI. CDR3 length equals 14 residues. The chain's CDR3 is CASSELADTDTQYF.

V usage is TRBV20-1 and J usage is TRBJ2-7; lacking DNA, the TRBD2 call made by TCRdb goes unchecked. Looked up from germline, CDR1 is DFQATT and CDR2 is SNEGSKA (reference sequence). CDR3 length: 13 residues. CDR3 residues: CSAMFGGADEQYF.

The rearrangement joins TRBV20-1 to TRBJ1-1; the D gene TCRdb calls, TRBD1, cannot be checked with no DNA. The V gene's germline CDR1 is DFQATT and CDR2 SNEGSKA (reference sequence). This CDR3 comprises 14 residues. CDR3 sequence reads: CSVQGPLLNTDAFF.

The V and J genes are TRBV27 and TRBJ2-5. CDR1 and CDR2 from the germline V gene are MNHEY and SMNVEV (reference sequence). This CDR3 spans 16 amino acids. CDR3 in amino acids: CASSLNLGWVQETQYF.

The rearrangement joins TRBV27 to TRBJ1-1; TCRdb lists TRBD1, though no DNA is available to test this call. The CDR3 extends over 14 amino acids. Per germline, CDR1 MNHEY and CDR2 SMNVEV (reference sequence). The CDR3 loop is CASSLLSGPFEAFF.

This sequence joins TRBV10-3 and TRBJ2-5; the TCRdb call, TRBD1, lacks DNA for checking. The CDR3 has 17 amino acids. The germline V gene encodes CDR1 ENHRY and CDR2 SYGVKD. This CDR3 reads CAISESTGTGTSRTQYF.

This chain connects TRBV4-1 to TRBJ2-5; without DNA, the TCRdb call of TRBD2 cannot be checked. CDR3 length: 15 amino acids. Germline loops: CDR1 MGHRA, CDR2 YSYEKL. The CDR3 is CASSQDSAEGETQYF.

The CDR3 sequence is CASYVGDSGYGYTF. J is TRBJ1-2 and V is TRBV19. Germline V gene data show CDR1 as LNHDA and CDR2 as SQIVND (reference sequence). The CDR3 is 14 residues long.

The V call is TRBV11-2, the J call TRBJ2-6; the D call from TCRdb, TRBD1, cannot be confirmed without DNA. Per germline, CDR1 SGHAT and CDR2 FQNNGV. This CDR3 comprises 17 residues. The CDR3 sequence: CASRLFQGPPGANVLTF.

This chain uses TRBV7-9 with TRBJ1-3; lacking DNA, the TRBD1 call made by TCRdb goes unchecked. Germline CDR1 and CDR2: SEHNR and FQNEAQ (reference sequence). This CDR3 is built from 14 residues. The CDR3 reads CASSSQGAGNTIYF.

The gene calls are TRBV10-3 and TRBJ2-2; TCRdb picks TRBD1, but there is no DNA to check that call. This CDR3 has 15 residues. Germline V gene lookup returns CDR1 ENHRY and CDR2 SYGVKD. The CDR3 protein is CAISEGQARTGELFF.

This chain connects TRBV5-1 to TRBJ2-1; TCRdb's D call of TRBD2 is untestable without DNA. The CDR3 length is 20 residues. Germline assignment: CDR1 SGHRS and CDR2 YFSETQ. The chain's CDR3 is CASSQPEGLAGGPLYNEQFF. The full variable domain, its missing parts supplied by reference TRBV5-1 and TRBJ2-1, is KAGVTQTPRYLIKTRGQQVTLSCSPISGHRSVSWYQQTPGQGLQFLFEYFSETQRNKGNFPGRFSGRQFSNSRSEMNVSTLELGDSALYLCASSQPEGLAGGPLYNEQFFGPGTRLTVL.

The CDR3 reads CASSLLGGDTDTQYF. The chain uses TRBV5-1 and TRBJ2-3. Germline V lookup: CDR1 SGHRS, CDR2 YFSETQ. The CDR3 has 15 amino acids.

The chain's CDR3 is CSARLDAINEKLFF. The chain couples TRBV20-1 to TRBJ1-4. The CDR3 covers 14 residues. Germline values: CDR1 DFQATT, CDR2 SNEGSKA (reference sequence).

The chain uses TRBV20-1 and TRBJ2-3; the TCRdb call, TRBD1, lacks DNA for checking. CDR3 length: 12 residues. Germline loops: CDR1 DFQATT, CDR2 SNEGSKA (reference sequence). CDR3: CSARRREDTQYF.

The rearrangement links TRBV4-1 to TRBJ1-1. From germline, CDR1 is MGHRA and CDR2 YSYEKL. CDR3 length equals 15 residues. This CDR3 is CASSQSYASNTEAFF.

The chain has TRBV4-3 and TRBJ1-1; TCRdb reports TRBD1, a call that lacks DNA to check it against. The CDR3 length is 13 residues. Looked up from germline, CDR1 is LGHNA and CDR2 is YSLEER. CDR3 protein: CASSVTGVTEAFF.

This chain connects TRBV9 to TRBJ2-7. Germline V gene sequence: CDR1 SGDLS, CDR2 YYNGEE. CDR3 length: 13 residues. Here the CDR3 reads CASSVDSTYEQYF.

The chain has TRBV5-1 and TRBJ1-1. The CDR3 is 14 residues long. Germline V gives CDR1 SGHRS, CDR2 YFSETQ. The CDR3 loop reads CASSLDTLNTEAFF.